Below are 2 T cell receptor beta chains sequenced from a single sample in a study of regulatory T cells in long-lasting Graves disease. CDR3-region Arm-PCR and iRepertoire HTBI primers produced the TCR beta libraries. TCRdb fed the multiplex PCR reads into MiXCR, producing one record per CDR3 protein. This sample has a few hundred thousand distinct CDR3 sequences, with about 12% found just once. Time point meaning: newly diagnosed GD, antithyroid drugs for less than 3 months. From PBMCs, RNA was extracted and then used to make the TCR library. Another study also made use of these data, one on T cells in Graves' hyperthyroidism and ophthalmopathy.

The specimen was peripheral blood mononuclear cells (PBMCs), collected at new diagnosis, from a patient treated with antithyroid drugs. The receptors were gathered from a woman aged 18-30 years with Graves disease.

The rearrangement links TRBV15 to TRBJ1-4, with no clear D. Germline lookup yields CDR1 LNHNV and CDR2 YYDKDF (reference sequence). The CDR3 is 17 amino acids. Trimming left V 1 base short and J 4 bases short, with 16 bases between. Written as DNA, the CDR3 is TGTGCCACCAGCAGAGGAGTTCAAGGACGGCGTAATGAAAAACTGTTTTTT. Translated: CATSRGVQGRRNEKLFF.

This clonotype was found a few times. The rearrangement links TRBV6-1 to TRBJ2-7, with D possibly matching TRBD1 (5 bases). The CDR3 is 13 residues long. Germline lookup yields CDR1 MNHNS and CDR2 SASEGT. V was cut by 6 bases and J by 2 bases, with 11 bases left in between. DNA for the CDR3: TGTGCCAGCAGCCTACAGGTAACCTACGAGCAGTACGTC. This codes for CASSLQVTYEQYV.